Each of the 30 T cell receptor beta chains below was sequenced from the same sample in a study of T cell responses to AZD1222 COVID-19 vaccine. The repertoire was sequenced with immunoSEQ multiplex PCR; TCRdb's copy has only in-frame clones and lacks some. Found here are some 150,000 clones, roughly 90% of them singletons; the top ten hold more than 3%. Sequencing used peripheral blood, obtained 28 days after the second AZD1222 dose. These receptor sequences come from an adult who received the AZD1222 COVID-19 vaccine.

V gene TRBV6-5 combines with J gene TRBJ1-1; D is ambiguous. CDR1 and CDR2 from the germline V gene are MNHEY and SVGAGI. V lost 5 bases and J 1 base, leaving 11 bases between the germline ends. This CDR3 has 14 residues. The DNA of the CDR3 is TGTGCCAGCAGTCGACTGGACGGGAACACTGAAGCTTTCTTT. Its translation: CASSRLDGNTEAFF.

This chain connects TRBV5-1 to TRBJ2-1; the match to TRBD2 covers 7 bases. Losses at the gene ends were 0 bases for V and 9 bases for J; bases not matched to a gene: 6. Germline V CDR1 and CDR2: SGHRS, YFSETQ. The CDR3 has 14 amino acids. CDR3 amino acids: CASSLVGGPLEQFF. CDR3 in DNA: TGCGCCAGCAGCTTGGTGGGAGGGCCACTTGAGCAGTTCTTC.

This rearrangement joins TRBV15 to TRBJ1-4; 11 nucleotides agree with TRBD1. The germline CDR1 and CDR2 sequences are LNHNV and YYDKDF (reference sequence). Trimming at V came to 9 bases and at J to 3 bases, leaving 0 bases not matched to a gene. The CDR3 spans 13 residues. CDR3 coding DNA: TGTGCCACGGGACAGGGGGCTAATGAAAAACTGTTTTTT. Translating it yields CATGQGANEKLFF.

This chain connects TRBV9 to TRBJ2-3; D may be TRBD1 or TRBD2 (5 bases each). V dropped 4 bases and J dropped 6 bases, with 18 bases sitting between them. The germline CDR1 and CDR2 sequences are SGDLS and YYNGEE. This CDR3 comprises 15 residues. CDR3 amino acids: CASSPFRDPWDTQYF. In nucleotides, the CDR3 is TGTGCCAGCAGCCCATTCCGGGACCCTTGGGATACGCAGTATTTT.

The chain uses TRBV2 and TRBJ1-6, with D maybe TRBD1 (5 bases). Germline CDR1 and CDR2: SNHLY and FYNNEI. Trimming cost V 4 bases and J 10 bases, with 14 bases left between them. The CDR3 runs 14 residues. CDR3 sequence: CASSAAQGLSPLHF. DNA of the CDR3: TGTGCCAGCAGTGCTGCGCAGGGTCTATCACCCCTCCACTTT.

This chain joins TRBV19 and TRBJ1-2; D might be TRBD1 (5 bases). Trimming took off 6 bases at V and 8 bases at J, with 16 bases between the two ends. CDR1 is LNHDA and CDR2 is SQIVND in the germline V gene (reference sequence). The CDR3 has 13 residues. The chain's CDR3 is CASRLGESAGYTF. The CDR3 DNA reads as TGTGCCAGTAGGTTGGGGGAGTCGGCGGGCTACACCTTC.

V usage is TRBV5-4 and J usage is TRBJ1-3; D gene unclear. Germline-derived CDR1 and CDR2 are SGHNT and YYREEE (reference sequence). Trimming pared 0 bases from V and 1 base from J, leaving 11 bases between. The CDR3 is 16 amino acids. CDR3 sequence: CASSLAERRSGNTIYF. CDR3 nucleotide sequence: TGTGCCAGCAGCTTGGCTGAGCGAAGGTCTGGAAACACCATATATTTT.

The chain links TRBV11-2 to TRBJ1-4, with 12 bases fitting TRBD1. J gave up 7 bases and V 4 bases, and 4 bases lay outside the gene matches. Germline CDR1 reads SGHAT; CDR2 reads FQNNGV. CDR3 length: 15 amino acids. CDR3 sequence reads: CASSSRGQGAEKLFF. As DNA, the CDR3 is TGTGCCAGCAGCTCTAGGGGACAGGGGGCTGAAAAACTGTTTTTT.

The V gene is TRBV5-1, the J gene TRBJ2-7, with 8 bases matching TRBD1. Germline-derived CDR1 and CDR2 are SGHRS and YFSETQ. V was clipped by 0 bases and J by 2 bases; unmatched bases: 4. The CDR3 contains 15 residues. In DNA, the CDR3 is TGCGCCAGCAGCTTGGGACAGGGGAGCACCTACGAGCAGTACTTC. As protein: CASSLGQGSTYEQYF.

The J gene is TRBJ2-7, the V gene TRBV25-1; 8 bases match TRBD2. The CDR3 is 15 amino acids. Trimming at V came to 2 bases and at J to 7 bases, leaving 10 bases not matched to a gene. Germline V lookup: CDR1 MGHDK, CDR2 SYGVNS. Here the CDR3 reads CASSEPGLGGREQYF. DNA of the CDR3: TGTGCCAGCAGTGAACCGGGACTAGGGGGTAGGGAGCAGTACTTC.

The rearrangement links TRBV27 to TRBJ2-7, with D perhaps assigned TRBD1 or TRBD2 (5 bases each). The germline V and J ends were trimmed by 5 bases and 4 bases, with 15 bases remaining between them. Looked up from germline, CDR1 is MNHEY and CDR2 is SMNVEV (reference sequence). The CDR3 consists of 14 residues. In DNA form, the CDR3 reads TGTGCCAGCAGTCCCACCCGGGGCGGGTACGAGCAGTACTTC. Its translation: CASSPTRGGYEQYF.

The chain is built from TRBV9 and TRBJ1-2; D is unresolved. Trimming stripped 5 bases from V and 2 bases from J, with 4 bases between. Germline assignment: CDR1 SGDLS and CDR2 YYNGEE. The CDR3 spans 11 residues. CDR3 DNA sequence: TGTGCCAGCAGGACGAACTATGGCTACACCTTC. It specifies CASRTNYGYTF.

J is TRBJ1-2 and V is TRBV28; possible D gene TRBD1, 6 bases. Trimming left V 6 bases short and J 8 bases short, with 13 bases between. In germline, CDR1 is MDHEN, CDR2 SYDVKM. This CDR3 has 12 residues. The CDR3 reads CASSPAGEGYTF. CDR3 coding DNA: TGTGCCAGCAGCCCGGCAGGGGAGGGCTACACCTTC.

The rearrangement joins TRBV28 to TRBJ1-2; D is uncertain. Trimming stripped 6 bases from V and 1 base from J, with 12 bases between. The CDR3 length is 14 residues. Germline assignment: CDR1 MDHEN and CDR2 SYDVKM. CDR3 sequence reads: CASSSLAVNYGYTF. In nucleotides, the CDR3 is TGTGCCAGCAGCTCTCTGGCGGTTAACTATGGCTACACCTTC.

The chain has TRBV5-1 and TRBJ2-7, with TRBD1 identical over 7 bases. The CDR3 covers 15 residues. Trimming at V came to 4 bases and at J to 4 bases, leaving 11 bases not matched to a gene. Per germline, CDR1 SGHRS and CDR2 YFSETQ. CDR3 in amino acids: CASSQQTGSLYEQYF. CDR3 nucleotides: TGCGCCAGCAGCCAACAGACAGGGTCCCTTTACGAGCAGTACTTC.

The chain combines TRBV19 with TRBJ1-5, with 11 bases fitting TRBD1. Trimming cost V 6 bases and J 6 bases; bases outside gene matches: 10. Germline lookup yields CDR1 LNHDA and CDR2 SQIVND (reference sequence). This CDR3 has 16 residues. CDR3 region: CASSPQGQGARQPQHF. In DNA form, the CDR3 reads TGTGCCAGTAGCCCCCAAGGACAGGGGGCACGTCAGCCCCAGCATTTT.

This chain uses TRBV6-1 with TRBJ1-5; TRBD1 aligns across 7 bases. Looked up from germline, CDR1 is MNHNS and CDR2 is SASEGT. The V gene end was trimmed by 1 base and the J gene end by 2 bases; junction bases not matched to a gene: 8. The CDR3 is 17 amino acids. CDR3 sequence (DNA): TGTGCCAGCAGTGAAGGGAGGGGGCGAGGGCGCAATCAGCCCCAGCATTTT. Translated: CASSEGRGRGRNQPQHF.

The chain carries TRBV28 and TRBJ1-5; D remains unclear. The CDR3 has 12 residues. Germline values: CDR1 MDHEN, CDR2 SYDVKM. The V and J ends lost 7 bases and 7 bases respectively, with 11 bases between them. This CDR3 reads CASTQYPQPQHF. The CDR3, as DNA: TGTGCCAGCACCCAGTACCCGCAGCCCCAGCATTTT.

CDR3 DNA sequence: TGTGCCACCCGAACCGGGGGCGGTAATTCACCCCTCCACTTT. Protein: CATRTGGGNSPLHF. The rearrangement uses TRBV11-3 and TRBJ1-6; tentative D call: TRBD1 (6 bases). V was pared by 10 bases and J by 6 bases, with 16 bases between. The CDR3 covers 14 residues. Germline-derived CDR1 and CDR2 are SGHNT and YENEEA.

The CDR3 here is CASSAAVAGWGFTDTQYF. In DNA, the CDR3 is TGTGCCAGTAGTGCGGCGGTAGCGGGATGGGGTTTCACAGATACGCAGTATTTT. The V gene is TRBV19, the J gene TRBJ2-3; TRBD2 aligns across 8 bases. The CDR3 is 18 amino acids. The V and J ends lost 5 bases and 2 bases, in that order; junction bases with no gene match: 15. The germline CDR1 and CDR2 sequences are LNHDA and SQIVND (reference sequence).

This CDR3 reads CASSPDRSTDTQYF. The CDR3, as DNA: TGTGCCAGCAGCCCGGATAGGAGCACAGATACGCAGTATTTT. The V call is TRBV7-2, the J call TRBJ2-3, with unresolved D. The CDR3 spans 14 residues. Germline V gene lookup returns CDR1 SGHTA and CDR2 FQGNSA. Deletions cut 5 bases from V and 0 bases from J, with 9 bases between.

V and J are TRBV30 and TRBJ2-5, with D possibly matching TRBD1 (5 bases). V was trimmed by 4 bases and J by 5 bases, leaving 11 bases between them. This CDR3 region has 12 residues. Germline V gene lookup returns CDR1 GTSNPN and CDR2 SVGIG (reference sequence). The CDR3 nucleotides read TGTGCCTGGAACAGGCCGGCGGAGACCCAGTACTTC. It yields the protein CAWNRPAETQYF.

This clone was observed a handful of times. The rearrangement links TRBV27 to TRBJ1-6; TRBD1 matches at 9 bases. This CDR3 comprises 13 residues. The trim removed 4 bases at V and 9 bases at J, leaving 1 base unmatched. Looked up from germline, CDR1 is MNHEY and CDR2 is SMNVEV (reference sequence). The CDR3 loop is CASSSDRGSPLHF. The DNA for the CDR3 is TGTGCCAGCAGTTCGGACAGGGGTTCACCCCTCCACTTT.

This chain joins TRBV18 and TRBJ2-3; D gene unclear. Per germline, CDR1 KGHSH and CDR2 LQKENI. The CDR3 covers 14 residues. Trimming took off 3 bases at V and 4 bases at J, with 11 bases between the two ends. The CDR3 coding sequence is TGTGCCAGCTCACCTCGGCTCCCCCCAGATACGCAGTATTTT. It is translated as CASSPRLPPDTQYF.

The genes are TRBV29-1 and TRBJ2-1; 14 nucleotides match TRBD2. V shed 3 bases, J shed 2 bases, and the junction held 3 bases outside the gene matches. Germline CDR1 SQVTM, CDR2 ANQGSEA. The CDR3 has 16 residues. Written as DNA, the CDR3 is TGCAGCGTTGAGGGACTAGCGGGAGTAACCTACAATGAGCAGTTCTTC. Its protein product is CSVEGLAGVTYNEQFF.

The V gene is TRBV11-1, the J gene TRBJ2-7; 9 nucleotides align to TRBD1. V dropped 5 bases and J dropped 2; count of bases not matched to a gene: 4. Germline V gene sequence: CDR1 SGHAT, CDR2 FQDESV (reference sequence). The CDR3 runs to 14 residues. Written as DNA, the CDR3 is TGTGCCAGCAGCGACAGGGGGGGACCCTACGAGCAGTACTTC. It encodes CASSDRGGPYEQYF.

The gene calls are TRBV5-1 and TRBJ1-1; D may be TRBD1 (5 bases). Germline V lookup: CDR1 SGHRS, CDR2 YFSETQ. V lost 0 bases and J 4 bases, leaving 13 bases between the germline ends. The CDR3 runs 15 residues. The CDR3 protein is CASSLVQGGGTEAFF. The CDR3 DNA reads TGCGCCAGCAGCTTGGTCCAGGGAGGTGGCACTGAAGCTTTCTTT.

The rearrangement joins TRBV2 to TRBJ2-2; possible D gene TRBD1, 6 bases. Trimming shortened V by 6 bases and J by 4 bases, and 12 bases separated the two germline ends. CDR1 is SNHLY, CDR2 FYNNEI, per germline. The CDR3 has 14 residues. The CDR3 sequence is CASSVTGFTGELFF. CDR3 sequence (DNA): TGTGCCAGCAGCGTTACAGGGTTCACCGGGGAGCTGTTTTTT.

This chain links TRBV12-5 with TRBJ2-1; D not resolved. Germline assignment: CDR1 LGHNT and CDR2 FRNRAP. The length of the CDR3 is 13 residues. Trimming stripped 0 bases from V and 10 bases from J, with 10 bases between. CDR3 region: CASGLVALGEQFF. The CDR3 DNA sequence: TGTGCTAGTGGTTTGGTGGCACTCGGGGAGCAGTTCTTC.

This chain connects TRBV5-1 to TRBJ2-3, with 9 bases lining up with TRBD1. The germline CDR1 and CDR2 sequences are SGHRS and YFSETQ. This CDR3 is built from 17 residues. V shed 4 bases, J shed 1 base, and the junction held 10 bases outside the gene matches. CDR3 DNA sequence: TGCGCCAGCAGCCCAGCCGGACAGGGGTTCGGCACAGATACGCAGTATTTT. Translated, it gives CASSPAGQGFGTDTQYF.